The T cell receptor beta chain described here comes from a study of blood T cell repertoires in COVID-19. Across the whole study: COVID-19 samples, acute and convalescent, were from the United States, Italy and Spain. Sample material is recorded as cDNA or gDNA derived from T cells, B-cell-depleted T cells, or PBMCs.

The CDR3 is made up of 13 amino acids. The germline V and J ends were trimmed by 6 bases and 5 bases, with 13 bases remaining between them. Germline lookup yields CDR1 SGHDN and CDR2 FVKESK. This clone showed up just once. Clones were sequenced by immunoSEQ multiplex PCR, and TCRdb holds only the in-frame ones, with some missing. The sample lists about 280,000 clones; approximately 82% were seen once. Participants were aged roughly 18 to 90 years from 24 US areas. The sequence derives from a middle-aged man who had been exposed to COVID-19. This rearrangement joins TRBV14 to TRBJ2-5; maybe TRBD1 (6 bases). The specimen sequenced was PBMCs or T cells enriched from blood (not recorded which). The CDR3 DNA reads TGTGCCAGCAGAGGACAGTCGTACGAGACCCAGTACTTC. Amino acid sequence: CASRGQSYETQYF.